This T cell receptor beta chain was sequenced during a study of blood T cell repertoires in COVID-19. Looking at the study overall: Researchers got acute and convalescent COVID-19 samples from the United States, Italy and Spain. PBMCs, B-cell-depleted T cells, or T cells provided the cDNA or gDNA that made up the material.

In the authors' workflow: Estimation of nucleated cell counts relied on the amplification of reference gene primers. The assay was immunoSEQ multiplex PCR, and TCRdb's table has in-frame clones only and misses some. From that table come the V and J calls and clone size; the DNA was used to work out D and trimming. This sample yields 200,000 or so clones, of which around nine tenths are seen a single time; 2.5% to 3% belongs to the top ten. Trimming pared 6 bases from V and 4 bases from J, leaving 7 bases between. This CDR3 comprises 11 residues. Sequencing was performed on peripheral blood. This chain joins TRBV12-3 or TRBV12-4 and TRBJ2-7; D remains unclear. This receptor was identified in a woman in her sixties with acute or convalescent COVID-19. CDR3 DNA: TGTGCCAGCAGCTCCAGGTACGAGCAGTACTTC. Amino acids: CASSSRYEQYF.